This T cell receptor (beta chain) was retrieved from a study of beta chain features in type 1 diabetes. The overall study: Cell yields, gender and age were similar in healthy donors and patients.

CD4+ naive, central memory, regulatory and stem cell-like memory cells were sorted via CD45RO/CCR7/CD25/CD127/CD95/CD27. This CDR3 region has 14 residues. Trimming cost V 0 bases and J 5 bases, with 8 bases left between them. Germline V lookup: CDR1 LGHNA, CDR2 YNFKEQ. The authors reverse transcribed all of the isolated RNA, so sequencing captured expressed TCRB transcripts. Naive, central memory and regulatory T cell samples yielded approximately 3.3 million reads on average. TCRdb keeps only in-frame clones here, not all; method: immunoSEQ multiplex PCR. The sample shows 350,000 or so clones, 20% of them seen only once.

The chain recombines TRBV4-2 with TRBJ1-3, with D unclear. The source material was naive CD4+ T cells from blood. The sequence was collected from a woman aged 18-29 years in good health. CDR3 sequence: CASSQETFRNTIYF. For the CDR3, the DNA is TGTGCCAGCAGCCAAGAAACATTTCGAAACACCATATATTTT.